This T cell receptor (beta chain) was captured in a study of control samples from healthy donors and cancer patients. V lost 2 bases, J lost 6 bases, and 15 bases lay in between. Looked up from germline, CDR1 is SGHRS and CDR2 is YFSETQ. CDR3 length equals 14 residues. Measured with immunoSEQ multiplex PCR; TCRdb has only the in-frame clones, and not every one. Here the sample spans over 100,000 clones, 90% being singletons. Material: blood. The origin of this receptor is a human donor in good health. The donor label of this sample is uncertain. V gene TRBV5-1 combines with J gene TRBJ2-7, with D possibly called TRBD1 or TRBD2 (5 bases each). The CDR3 loop is CASSFIQGGGEQYF. CDR3 in DNA: TGCGCCAGCAGCTTCATCCAGGGTGGGGGCGAGCAGTACTTC.